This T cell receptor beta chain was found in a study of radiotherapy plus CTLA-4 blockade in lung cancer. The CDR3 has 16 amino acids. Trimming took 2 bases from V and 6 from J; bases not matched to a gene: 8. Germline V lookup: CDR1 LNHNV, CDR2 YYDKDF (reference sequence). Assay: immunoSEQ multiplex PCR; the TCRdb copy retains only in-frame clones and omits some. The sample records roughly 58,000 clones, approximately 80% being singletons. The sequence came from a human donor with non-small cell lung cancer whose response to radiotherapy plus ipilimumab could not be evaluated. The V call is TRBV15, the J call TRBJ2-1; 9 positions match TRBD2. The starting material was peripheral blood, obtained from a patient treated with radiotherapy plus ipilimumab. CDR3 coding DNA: TGTGCCACCAGCAGAAGTCTTGCGACTAGCGGCAATGAGCAGTTCTTC. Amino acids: CATSRSLATSGNEQFF.